The following is a T cell receptor (beta chain) sequence with its context. The entry originates in a study of cytomegalovirus exposure and HLA in healthy donors. Unmatched junction bases numbered 6, after V lost 4 bases and J lost 3 bases. CDR1 and CDR2 (germline): SGHRS, YFSETQ. The CDR3 consists of 15 residues. With 60 Vbeta and 13 Jbeta primers, the PCR was carried out. TCRdb's table, derived via immunoSEQ multiplex PCR, lists solely in-frame clones and lacks some. This sample carries around 200,000 clones, about 79% of them seen once, and the ten largest clones take around 2%. The material sequenced was PBMCs. The sequence was collected from a man younger than 35 in good health and CMV-seronegative. The chain combines TRBV5-1 with TRBJ2-2, with 7 bases fitting TRBD2. The CDR3 nucleotides read TGCGCCAGCAGCATTACTGGGGGGGACACCGGGGAGCTGTTTTTT. It translates to CASSITGGDTGELFF.